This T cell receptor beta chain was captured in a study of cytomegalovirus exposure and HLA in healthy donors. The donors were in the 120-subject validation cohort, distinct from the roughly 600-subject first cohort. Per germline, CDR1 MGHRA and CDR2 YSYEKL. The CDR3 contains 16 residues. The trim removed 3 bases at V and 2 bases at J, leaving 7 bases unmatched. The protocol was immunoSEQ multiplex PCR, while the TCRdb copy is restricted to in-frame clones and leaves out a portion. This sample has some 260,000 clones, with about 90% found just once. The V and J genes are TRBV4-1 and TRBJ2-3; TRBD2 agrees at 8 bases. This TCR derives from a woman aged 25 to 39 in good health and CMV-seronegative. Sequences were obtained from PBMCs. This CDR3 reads CASSQIAGLFTDTQYF. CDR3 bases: TGCGCCAGCAGCCAGATAGCGGGACTCTTCACAGATACGCAGTATTTT.